The 30 T cell receptor beta chains listed next were all sequenced from one sample in a study of blood T cell repertoires in COVID-19. Profiled with immunoSEQ multiplex PCR; TCRdb holds only in-frame clones, not every one. The sample gives around 220,000 clones, about 81% of which show up once; 8.2% is in the top ten. The sequencing input was peripheral blood. All receptors derive from an elderly woman with COVID-19, enrolled during active disease.

The chain has TRBV2 and TRBJ2-1; D gene unclear. The germline V gene encodes CDR1 SNHLY and CDR2 FYNNEI. This CDR3 comprises 15 residues. V was cut by 4 bases and J by 0 bases, with 10 bases left in between. The CDR3 DNA reads as TGTGCCAGCAGTGCTGAAATCAGCTCCTACAATGAGCAGTTCTTC. Translated: CASSAEISSYNEQFF.

This clone came up once. The J gene is TRBJ2-3, the V gene TRBV10-1, with TRBD2 matching over 7 bases. The CDR3 has 14 amino acids. Germline trimming cut 5 bases from V and 2 bases from J; bases unmatched to any gene: 4. Germline CDR1 reads WNHNN; CDR2 reads SYGVQD (reference sequence). The CDR3 region is CASSMGDYTDTQYF. The CDR3 nucleotides are TGCGCCAGCAGTATGGGGGACTACACAGATACGCAGTATTTT.

The gene calls are TRBV20-1 and TRBJ2-4, with TRBD2 identical over 7 bases. V trimming: 6 bases; J trimming: 12 bases; junction bases outside the gene matches: 8. Germline V gene lookup returns CDR1 DFQATT and CDR2 SNEGSKA (reference sequence). The CDR3 runs 11 residues. The CDR3 coding sequence is TGCAGTGCAACGAGCGGGATGGATCAGTACTTC. This codes for CSATSGMDQYF.

The chain is built from TRBV30 and TRBJ1-4; TRBD1 agrees at 8 bases. The germline CDR1 and CDR2 sequences are GTSNPN and SVGIG (reference sequence). This CDR3 comprises 13 residues. After removal of 2 bases from V and 10 bases from J, the junction contained 6 bases not matched to a gene. The CDR3 reads CAWSRQGKGKLFF. CDR3 coding DNA: TGTGCCTGGAGTCGACAGGGGAAAGGAAAACTGTTTTTT.

The chain carries TRBV5-5 and TRBJ2-3; unclear D gene. V dropped 0 bases and J dropped 4 bases, with 3 bases sitting between them. This CDR3 is 12 amino acids long. CDR1 and CDR2 (germline): SGHKS, YYEKEE (reference sequence). The DNA of the CDR3 is TGTGCCAGCAGCTTGGCAGCAGATACGCAGTATTTT. This encodes CASSLAADTQYF.

The genes are TRBV5-1 and TRBJ2-6; D remains ambiguous. This CDR3 region has 15 residues. V lost 4 bases, J lost 1 base, and 9 bases lay in between. CDR1 and CDR2 (germline): SGHRS, YFSETQ. The CDR3 DNA sequence: TGCGCCAGCAGCATGGCCGGGTCTGGGGCCAACGTCCTGACTTTC. Its translation: CASSMAGSGANVLTF. Together with reference TRBV5-1 and TRBJ2-6, the CDR3 gives the full variable domain: KAGVTQTPRYLIKTRGQQVTLSCSPISGHRSVSWYQQTPGQGLQFLFEYFSETQRNKGNFPGRFSGRQFSNSRSEMNVSTLELGDSALYLCASSMAGSGANVLTFGAGSRLTVL.

V and J are TRBV10-3 and TRBJ2-1, with TRBD2 identical over 7 bases. This CDR3 has 13 amino acids. V lost 2 bases, J lost 8 bases, and 3 bases stayed unmatched. From germline, CDR1 is ENHRY and CDR2 SYGVKD. CDR3 residues: CAISEGLEDEQFF. In DNA form, the CDR3 reads TGTGCCATCAGTGAGGGACTAGAGGATGAGCAGTTCTTC.

The chain has TRBV15 and TRBJ2-1; 8 nucleotides match TRBD2. The CDR3 is made up of 21 amino acids. J gave up 1 base and V 0 bases, and 17 bases lay outside the gene matches. Germline V gene lookup returns CDR1 LNHNV and CDR2 YYDKDF (reference sequence). The CDR3 reads CATSRDLAAGASTGSYNEQFF. CDR3 DNA: TGTGCCACCAGCAGAGATCTAGCAGCGGGGGCTTCGACGGGGTCCTACAATGAGCAGTTCTTC.

The rearrangement joins TRBV5-1 to TRBJ2-1; 9 bases line up with TRBD2. J gave up 7 bases and V 6 bases, and 11 bases lay outside the gene matches. The CDR3 has 15 residues. Germline-derived CDR1 and CDR2 are SGHRS and YFSETQ. Here the CDR3 DNA reads TGCGCCAGCAAACAATTAGCGGGGGCCACGAATGAGCAGTTCTTC. It specifies CASKQLAGATNEQFF.

V and J are TRBV13 and TRBJ1-2; 12 nucleotides agree with TRBD1. Per the germline V gene, CDR1 is PRHDT and CDR2 is FYEKMQ (reference sequence). The CDR3 runs to 17 residues. Trimming removed 4 bases from V and 8 bases from J; junction bases left unmatched: 14. This CDR3 is CASSSTGTGGRGSGYTF. CDR3 coding DNA: TGTGCCAGCAGCTCAACCGGGACAGGGGGCCGGGGGAGCGGCTACACCTTC.

The chain has TRBV7-2 and TRBJ1-2, with D hard to call. The CDR3 extends over 13 amino acids. The V end was cut by 1 base, the J end by 4 bases, with 7 bases between. The V gene's germline CDR1 is SGHTA and CDR2 FQGNSA. This chain's CDR3 is CASSLESGYGYTF. The CDR3 DNA is TGTGCCAGCAGCTTAGAGTCAGGCTATGGCTACACCTTC.

V and J are TRBV20-1 and TRBJ1-2, with TRBD1 as a possible D gene (6 bases). There are 11 residues in the CDR3. Germline loops: CDR1 DFQATT, CDR2 SNEGSKA (reference sequence). CDR3: CTNRATYGYTF. The CDR3 nucleotides are TGCACCAACAGGGCTACCTATGGCTACACCTTC.

This chain uses TRBV6-4 with TRBJ1-2; a weak D match, TRBD1 (5 bases). Germline-derived CDR1 and CDR2 are MRHNA and SNTAGT. V lost 3 bases and J 4 bases, leaving 12 bases between the germline ends. This CDR3 has 14 amino acids. CDR3 residues: CASSEAHQGYGYTF. Here the CDR3 DNA reads TGTGCCAGCAGTGAAGCGCACCAGGGCTATGGCTACACCTTC.

This sequence joins TRBV6-2 or TRBV6-3 and TRBJ1-5; D might be TRBD1 (5 bases). The CDR3 has 12 residues. V lost 6 bases, J lost 6 bases, and 9 bases lay in between. CDR1 is MNHEY and CDR2 is SVGEGT in the germline V gene. CDR3 sequence (DNA): TGTGCCAGCAGCTTGACAGTTCAGCCCCAGCATTTT. It yields the protein CASSLTVQPQHF.

This sequence joins TRBV27 and TRBJ2-6, with 8 bases lining up with TRBD1. The germline V gene has CDR1 MNHEY and CDR2 SMNVEV (reference sequence). The CDR3 is 19 amino acids. V lost 3 bases, J lost 0 bases, and 10 bases stayed unmatched. The chain's CDR3 is CASSFRATGAVSGANVLTF. CDR3 DNA: TGTGCCAGCAGTTTCAGGGCGACAGGGGCCGTCTCTGGGGCCAACGTCCTGACTTTC.

The chain links TRBV6-5 to TRBJ2-7, with 12 bases identical to TRBD2. The CDR3 has 14 residues. CDR1 MNHEY and CDR2 SVGAGI come from the germline V gene. V trimming: 11 bases; J trimming: 5 bases; junction bases outside the gene matches: 10. CDR3 DNA: TGTGCCGCCAGCAGGACTAGCGGGAAACACGAGCAGTACTTC. This sequence encodes CAASRTSGKHEQYF.

This clone has more than one count but fewer than ten. V usage is TRBV7-9 and J usage is TRBJ1-1; TRBD1 might be the D (6 bases). V gave up 5 bases and J gave up 7 bases, with 8 bases separating them. This CDR3 contains 11 residues. CDR1 and CDR2 from the germline V gene are SEHNR and FQNEAQ (reference sequence). As DNA, the CDR3 is TGTGCCAGCAGCCGACAGGATGAAGCTTTCTTT. Residues: CASSRQDEAFF.

The chain carries TRBV30 and TRBJ2-5, with 8 bases matching TRBD2. The CDR3 consists of 15 residues. The V and J ends lost 2 bases and 5 bases, in that order; junction bases with no gene match: 10. CDR1 GTSNPN and CDR2 SVGIG come from the germline V gene (reference sequence). The CDR3 DNA reads as TGTGCCTGGAGTATTCGGGAGGGGACGAGGGAGACCCAGTACTTC. It is translated as CAWSIREGTRETQYF.

The chain uses TRBV30 and TRBJ2-7; D possibly corresponds to TRBD1 (6 bases). Germline V CDR1 and CDR2: GTSNPN, SVGIG (reference sequence). The V gene lost 2 bases and the J gene lost 0 bases, with 14 bases spanning the gap. This CDR3 region has 15 residues. Here the CDR3 reads CAWSNRALLSYEQYF. CDR3 bases: TGTGCCTGGAGTAACAGGGCACTCCTCTCCTACGAGCAGTACTTC. The whole variable domain, remainder taken from reference TRBV30 and TRBJ2-7, is SQTIHQWPATLVQPVGSPLSLECTVEGTSNPNLYWYRQAAGRGLQLLFYSVGIGQISSEVPQNLSASRPQDRQFILSSKKLLLSDSGFYLCAWSNRALLSYEQYFGPGTRLTVT.

This clone was recorded a few times. The V call is TRBV6-2 or TRBV6-3, the J call TRBJ1-2; the D gene is possibly TRBD1 (5 bases). The V gene lost 6 bases and the J gene lost 7 bases, with 21 bases spanning the gap. The CDR3 covers 15 residues. Germline V gene data show CDR1 as MNHEY and CDR2 as SVGEGT. CDR3 loop: CASSFPAGQAFGYTF. Here the CDR3 DNA reads TGTGCCAGCAGCTTCCCCGCAGGGCAGGCTTTTGGCTACACCTTC.

This clone was recorded once. The chain joins TRBV1 to TRBJ1-1; the table's D gene call, TRBD1, was not cross checked with the DNA. TRBV1 is a documented pseudogene. CDR3 length equals 12 residues. CDR3 coding DNA: TGCACCAGCCAGGTAGGGAACACTGAAGCTTTCTTT. Its protein is CTSQVGNTEAFF.

V is TRBV11-3 and J is TRBJ2-7; weak D call: TRBD2 (5 bases). Germline CDR1 and CDR2: SGHNT and YENEEA. This CDR3 comprises 14 residues. The V end lost 5 bases, the J end lost 0 bases, and 11 bases lay between the germline ends. The CDR3 region is CASSPVASSYEQYF. The CDR3 bases are TGTGCCAGCAGCCCAGTAGCGAGCTCCTACGAGCAGTACTTC.

V usage is TRBV28 and J usage is TRBJ1-6; tentative D call: TRBD1 (5 bases). The V and J ends lost 7 bases and 9 bases respectively, with 16 bases between them. CDR1 and CDR2 (germline): MDHEN, SYDVKM. The CDR3 has 14 amino acids. CDR3 protein: CASNKQARGSPLHF. The CDR3 nucleotides are TGTGCCAGCAACAAACAGGCTAGAGGTTCACCCCTCCACTTT.

V gene TRBV6-6 combines with J gene TRBJ2-1; D not resolved. The CDR3 spans 13 residues. Trimming left V 4 bases short and J 4 bases short, with 8 bases between. Germline V gene lookup returns CDR1 MNHNY and CDR2 SVGAGI (reference sequence). CDR3 nucleotide sequence: TGTGCCAGCAGTTTATACGGTTACAATGAGCAGTTCTTC. Protein sequence: CASSLYGYNEQFF.

The chain employs TRBV3-1 (or the pseudogene TRBV3-2) and TRBJ1-5; D is perhaps TRBD1 (5 bases). Germline V gene sequence: CDR1 LGHDT, CDR2 YNNKEL (reference sequence). With 0 bases removed from V and 6 bases from J, the gap between germline ends came to 9 bases. There are 14 residues in the CDR3. The CDR3 coding sequence is TGTGCCAGCAGCCAAGATATCGGGGGTCAGCCCCAGCATTTT. This gives the protein CASSQDIGGQPQHF.

V gene TRBV5-1 combines with J gene TRBJ2-5, with 8 bases fitting TRBD1. V shed 4 bases and J 4 bases; nucleotides not matched to a gene: 6. Looked up from germline, CDR1 is SGHRS and CDR2 is YFSETQ. CDR3 length: 14 residues. In DNA, the CDR3 is TGCGCCAGCAGCCTCAGACAGGGGCGAGAGACCCAGTACTTC. Translating it yields CASSLRQGRETQYF. The variable domain in full, with the rest retrieved from reference TRBV5-1 and TRBJ2-5, is KAGVTQTPRYLIKTRGQQVTLSCSPISGHRSVSWYQQTPGQGLQFLFEYFSETQRNKGNFPGRFSGRQFSNSRSEMNVSTLELGDSALYLCASSLRQGRETQYFGPGTRLLVL.

The CDR3 DNA reads TGTGCCAGCAGCTTAACCAGGGACTCTGGAAACACCATATATTTT. This gives the protein CASSLTRDSGNTIYF. The chain carries TRBV7-3 and TRBJ1-3, with D maybe TRBD1 (5 bases). CDR3 size: 15 residues. V dropped 0 bases and J dropped 0 bases, with 6 bases sitting between them. Per germline, CDR1 SGHTA and CDR2 FQGTGA.

The chain carries TRBV7-8 and TRBJ1-1; D uncertain. CDR3 size: 16 residues. V lost 2 bases and J lost 0, with 13 bases in between. Germline lookup yields CDR1 SGHVS and CDR2 FQNEAQ. CDR3 in DNA: TGTGCCAGCAGCTTACGAGACACGTTCATGAACACTGAAGCTTTCTTT. It yields the protein CASSLRDTFMNTEAFF. The full variable domain, rest sourced from reference TRBV7-8 and TRBJ1-1, is GAGVSQSPRYKVAKRGQDVALRCDPISGHVSLFWYQQALGQGPEFLTYFQNEAQLDKSGLPSDRFFAERPEGSVSTLKIQRTQQEDSAVYLCASSLRDTFMNTEAFFGQGTRLTVV.

This clone has more than one count but fewer than ten. The chain has TRBV6-5 and TRBJ1-1; 10 nucleotides agree with TRBD1. In germline, CDR1 is MNHEY, CDR2 SVGAGI. The CDR3 sequence is 15 residues long. The ends lost 5 bases at V and 4 bases at J; junction bases unmatched: 7. The CDR3 protein is CASSRHGQGGTEAFF. The CDR3 DNA reads as TGTGCCAGCAGTCGCCACGGACAGGGGGGCACTGAAGCTTTCTTT.

The chain joins TRBV10-2 to TRBJ1-3, with D uncertain. This CDR3 region has 14 residues. The germline V gene has CDR1 WSHSY and CDR2 SAAADI. The germline V and J ends were trimmed by 3 bases and 3 bases, with 9 bases remaining between them. The CDR3 region is CASSDRGNGNTIYF. CDR3 bases: TGCGCCAGCAGTGATCGCGGGAATGGAAACACCATATATTTT.